This TCR beta chain originates from a study of blood T cell repertoires in COVID-19 (dated by TCRdb to 2018 to 2020). For the study in its entirety: Collaborator samples came from the United States, Italy and Spain and covered acute and convalescent phases of COVID-19. The material from the prospective study consisted of cDNA or gDNA derived from T cells, B-cell-depleted T cells, or PBMCs. Subjects who had been exposed to COVID-19, were actively infected with it, or had recovered from it provided the deeply sampled blood TCRbeta repertoires that made up the dataset. A freely available public database, intended as a resource for researchers studying the immune response to SARS-CoV-2, is where the repertoires were released. Samples came from the ongoing ImmuneRACE study (first 160 participants) plus 1,254 subjects from 6 global collaborators. A de-identified subject ID, COVID-19 status, age in years and sex were almost always included in the sample metadata. HLA class I and class II types, where available, came from metadata supplied by the sample provider rather than from assay-based typing. Beyond this particular receptor, the publication reports: The amount of clinical and demographic metadata varied by source and participant and was provided uncurated.

TCRbeta CDR3 regions were amplified from genomic DNA using the immunoSEQ Assay, a bias-controlled multiplex PCR. As for how the authors treated the data: Nucleated cell counts per sample were estimated from amplification of reference gene primers within the assay. Sequence reads were collapsed and filtered to measure the absolute abundance of every unique TCRbeta CDR3 rearrangement. For each sample, productive Simpson clonality was calculated by taking the square root of Simpson's diversity index across productive rearrangements. Drawn from immuneACCESS, this table holds only the in-frame rearrangements with V and J called that TCRdb kept. Clones are partly lost; checked studies trace under half to an unresolved V gene and leave the rest unexplained. From that table come the V and J calls and clone size; the DNA was used to work out D and trimming. The sample table shows roughly 260,000 clones, and more than 75% are seen once. The ten largest clones add up to 2% to 2.5% of the sample.

At the junction V is shortened by 4 bases and J by 8 bases; bases outside the gene matches: 7. Including cysteine and phenylalanine, the CDR3 has 14 amino acids. This entry keeps only the CDR3 DNA: 42 bases, framed from base 1. Via the germline V gene, CDR1 is MDHEN and CDR2 SYDVKM. On this clone: The antigen it recognizes is unknown. Base qualities are not provided; no much larger clone lies one nucleotide away.

Each collaborating institution followed its own protocols to collect whole blood in K2EDTA tubes. Collaborator samples were shipped for TCRbeta analysis as frozen whole blood, isolated PBMCs, or DNA extracted from either sample type. In this chain, TRBV28 is recombined with TRBJ1-2, with 10 bases aligning to TRBD1. The sequencing sample was made of peripheral blood. The clonotype comes from a woman aged 45-60 years with acute or convalescent COVID-19. In nucleotide form, the sequence is TGTGCCAGCAGTTCCGGGACAGGGGCAGAGGGCTACACCTTC. Its protein is CASSSGTGAEGYTF.